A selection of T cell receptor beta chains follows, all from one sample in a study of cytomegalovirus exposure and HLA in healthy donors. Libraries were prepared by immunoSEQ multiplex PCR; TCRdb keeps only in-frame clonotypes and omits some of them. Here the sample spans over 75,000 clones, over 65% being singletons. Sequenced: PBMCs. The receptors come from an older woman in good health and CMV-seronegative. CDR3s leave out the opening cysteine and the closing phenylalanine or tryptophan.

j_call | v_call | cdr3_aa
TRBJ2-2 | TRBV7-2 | ASSLGSGVTGELF
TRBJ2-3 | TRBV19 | ASSWLAGTDTQY
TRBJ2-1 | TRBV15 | ATSRDQGGSGNEQF
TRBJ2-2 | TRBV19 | ATAGRGFEELF
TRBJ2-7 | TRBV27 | ASSLRTSGGVSYEQY
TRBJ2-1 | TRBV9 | ASSEGQGAANEQF
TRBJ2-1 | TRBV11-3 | ASSLRGTGARDEQF
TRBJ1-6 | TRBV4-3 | ASSQGAAEINSPLH
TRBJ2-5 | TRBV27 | ASSLSRTYQETQY
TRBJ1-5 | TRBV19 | ASSPPGGNQPQH
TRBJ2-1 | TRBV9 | ASSVDGTGYNEQF
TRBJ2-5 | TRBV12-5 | ASGSGLAGWGETQY
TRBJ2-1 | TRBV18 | ASSRNRGLLAGDEQF
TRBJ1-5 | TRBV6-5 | ASSSQGNQPQH
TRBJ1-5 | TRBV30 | AWSQQGVGQPQH
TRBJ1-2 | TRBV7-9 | ASSLHRVANYGYT
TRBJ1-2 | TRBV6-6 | ASSSYYGYT
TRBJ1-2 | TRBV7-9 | ASSPNVGQDYGYT
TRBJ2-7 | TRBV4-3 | ASSQQLTSGNEQY
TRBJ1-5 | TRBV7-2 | ASSLGRDQPQH
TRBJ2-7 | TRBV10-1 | ASSDGTGGAYEQY
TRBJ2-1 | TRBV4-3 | ASSQDWQGADEQF
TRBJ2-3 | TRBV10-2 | ATSGLASRGVTDTQY
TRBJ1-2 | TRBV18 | ASSPGQITYGYT
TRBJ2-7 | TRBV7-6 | ASSLDRGPYEQY
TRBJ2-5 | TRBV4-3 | ASSQVGGMGTQY
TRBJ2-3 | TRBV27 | ASSLFGGTDTQY
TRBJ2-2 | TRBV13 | ASIKGPLAGVTGELF
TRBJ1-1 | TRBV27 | ASSRIDRVGNTEAF
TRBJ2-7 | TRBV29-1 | SVGYRGRYSYEQY
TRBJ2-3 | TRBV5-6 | ASSWDYAVSTDTQY
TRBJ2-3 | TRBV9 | ASSVGLAGDTQY
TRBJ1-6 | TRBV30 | AWSYLTVSNSPLH
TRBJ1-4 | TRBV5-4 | ASHGTGEKLF
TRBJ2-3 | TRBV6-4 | ASSQGGFSTDTQY
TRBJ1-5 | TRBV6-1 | ASKTGGADQPQH
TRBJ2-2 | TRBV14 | ASSPLGPTSLNTGELF
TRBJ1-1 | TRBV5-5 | ASSLDMNTEAF
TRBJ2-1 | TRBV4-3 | ASSQDLRTENNEQF
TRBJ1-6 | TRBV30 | AWSAGQDNSPLH
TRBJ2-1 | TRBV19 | ASSTTGGNEQF
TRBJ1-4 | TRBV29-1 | SVEGTRGEKLF
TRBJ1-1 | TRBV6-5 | ASSWTGGPEAF
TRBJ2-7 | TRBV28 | ASRGGTNYEQY
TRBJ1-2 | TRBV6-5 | ASSPGTGNYGYT
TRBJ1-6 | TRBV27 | ASKELGAQSPLH
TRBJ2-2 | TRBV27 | ASTYSGNTGELF
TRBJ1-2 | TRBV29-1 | SVEASQGIGGYT
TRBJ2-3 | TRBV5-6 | ASSLSFGDTQY
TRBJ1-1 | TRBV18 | ASNRQEMNTEAF
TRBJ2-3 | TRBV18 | ASSGTSGSADTQY
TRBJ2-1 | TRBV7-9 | ASSQLAGYNEQF
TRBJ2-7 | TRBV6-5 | ASSRGVLYEQY
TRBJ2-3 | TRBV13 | ASRAGAGGTDTQY
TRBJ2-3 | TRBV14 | ASSLWDSTDTQY
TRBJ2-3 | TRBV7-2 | ASSLVREDTQY
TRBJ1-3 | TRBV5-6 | ASSPDTVSGNTIY
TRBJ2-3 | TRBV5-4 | ASSLDHSTDTQY
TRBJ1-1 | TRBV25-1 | ASSEGGKDTEAF
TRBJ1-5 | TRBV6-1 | ASSEMTGLNQPQH